This TCR beta chain was sequenced during a study of post-analysis software for immune sequencing data. Overall study: Relapsing-remitting, secondary progressive and progressive-relapsing multiple sclerosis courses were included.

V lost 8 bases to trimming and J lost 5 bases; unmatched junction nucleotides: 10. The CDR3 covers 14 residues. Unique molecular identifiers tagged the TCR beta cDNA libraries. TCRdb passed the PCR reads through MiXCR, listing each CDR3 protein once. The sample yields a few hundred thousand distinct CDR3 sequences, 30% to 40% seen once. Study results and limitations: Controls had lower frequencies than patients of 4 or 5 TRBV segments, which included TRBV5-6, TRBV5-1 and TRBV20-1. Compared with controls, patients showed significantly lower normalized Chao1 diversity. Samples from a shared batch, those prepared together, strongly co-clustered by F measure.

This clonotype was observed at least ten times. Its antigen remains unknown. The origin of this receptor is a girl aged 2-9 years with multiple sclerosis. Sequences were obtained from blood. The J gene is TRBJ2-3, the V gene TRBV12-3 or TRBV12-4; 7 positions agree with TRBD2. The CDR3 nucleotides are TGTGCCAGCCGGATGGCGGGAGTGGTAGATACGCAGTATTTT. This sequence encodes CASRMAGVVDTQYF.